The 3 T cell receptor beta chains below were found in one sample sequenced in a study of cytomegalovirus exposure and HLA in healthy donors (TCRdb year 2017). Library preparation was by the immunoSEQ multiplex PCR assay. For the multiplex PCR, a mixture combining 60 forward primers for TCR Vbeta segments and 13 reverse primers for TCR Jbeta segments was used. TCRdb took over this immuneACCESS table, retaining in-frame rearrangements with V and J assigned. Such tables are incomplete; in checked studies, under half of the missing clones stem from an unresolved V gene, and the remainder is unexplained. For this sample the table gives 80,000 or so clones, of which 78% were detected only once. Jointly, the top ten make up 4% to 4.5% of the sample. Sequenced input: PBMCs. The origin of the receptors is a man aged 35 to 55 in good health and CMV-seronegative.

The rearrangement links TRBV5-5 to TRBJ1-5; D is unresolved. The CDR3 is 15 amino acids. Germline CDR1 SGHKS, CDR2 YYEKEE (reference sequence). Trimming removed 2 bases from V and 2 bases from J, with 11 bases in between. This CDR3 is CASSLGDVRNQPQHF. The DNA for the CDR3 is TGTGCCAGCAGCTTAGGAGACGTACGCAATCAGCCCCAGCATTTT.

The CDR3 loop is CASSDRTSGRDYNEQFF. The CDR3 coding sequence is TGTGCCAGCAGCGATCGGACTAGCGGGAGGGACTACAATGAGCAGTTCTTC. This chain uses TRBV9 with TRBJ2-1; TRBD2 matches at 15 bases. The CDR3 is 17 amino acids. J lost 3 bases, V lost 3 bases, and 4 bases had no gene match. Germline V CDR1 and CDR2: SGDLS, YYNGEE.

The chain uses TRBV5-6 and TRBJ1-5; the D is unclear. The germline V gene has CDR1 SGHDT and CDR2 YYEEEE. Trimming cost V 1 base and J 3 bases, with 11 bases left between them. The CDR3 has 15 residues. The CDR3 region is CASSLHGVDNQPQHF. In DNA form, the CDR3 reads TGTGCCAGCAGCTTGCACGGGGTGGACAATCAGCCCCAGCATTTT.